The 14 T cell receptor beta chains given below trace back to one sample, sequenced in a study of blood T cell repertoires in COVID-19. Measured with immunoSEQ multiplex PCR; TCRdb has only the in-frame clones, and not every one. The sample holds over 200,000 clones, nearly 85% seen once. Sequencing used peripheral blood. These receptors originate from a woman in her thirties with COVID-19, enrolled during active disease.

The chain combines TRBV21-1 with TRBJ2-5; the D segment call TRBD1 is taken from the table without a DNA check. TRBV21-1 is a pseudogene. This CDR3 has 13 residues. CDR3 protein: CASSKMGPETQYF. CDR3 in DNA: TGTGCCAGCAGCAAAATGGGGCCCGAGACCCAGTACTTC.

The gene calls are TRBV5-6 and TRBJ2-7; maybe TRBD2 (6 bases). The CDR3 consists of 14 residues. CDR1 and CDR2 (germline): SGHDT, YYEEEE. Trimming removed 0 bases at V and 3 bases at J, with 10 bases between. In nucleotides, the CDR3 is TGTGCCAGCAGCTTGGGGCTAGCGCTCTACGAGCAGTACTTC. Protein: CASSLGLALYEQYF.

This clone was found a few times. This sequence joins TRBV10-3 and TRBJ1-1; D call uncertain. The CDR3 runs to 14 residues. Deletions cut 1 base from V and 2 bases from J, with 8 bases between. Germline V gene sequence: CDR1 ENHRY, CDR2 SYGVKD. This CDR3 reads CAISEWALNTEAFF. The DNA of the CDR3 is TGTGCCATCAGTGAGTGGGCCCTCAACACTGAAGCTTTCTTT.

This clone was counted only a few times. The chain joins TRBV6-5 to TRBJ2-5, with D unresolved. CDR3 size: 13 residues. Germline V CDR1 and CDR2: MNHEY, SVGAGI. V was cut by 6 bases and J by 4 bases, with 12 bases left in between. The CDR3 DNA reads TGTGCCAGCAGCATCCTGGGCGCAGAGACCCAGTACTTC. Translating gives CASSILGAETQYF.

This sequence joins TRBV12-5 and TRBJ2-1; D might be TRBD2 (7 bases). V shed 7 bases and J shed 3 bases, with 10 bases lying between them. Germline CDR1 and CDR2: LGHNT and FRNRAP. The CDR3 has 13 residues. CDR3 protein: CASAGGHYNEQFF. CDR3 DNA: TGTGCTAGTGCCGGGGGGCACTACAATGAGCAGTTCTTC.

The gene calls are TRBV19 and TRBJ2-3; D might be TRBD2 (6 bases). Germline V gene data show CDR1 as LNHDA and CDR2 as SQIVND (reference sequence). The CDR3 runs 15 residues. Trimming took 6 bases from V and 0 from J, leaving 13 bases between them. The chain's CDR3 is CASRKPGTSTDTQYF. In nucleotides, the CDR3 is TGTGCCAGTAGGAAGCCGGGGACTAGCACAGATACGCAGTATTTT.

The gene calls are TRBV7-9 and TRBJ2-1; weak D call: TRBD2 (6 bases). V was shortened by 5 bases and J by 2 bases, with 16 bases between the two germline ends. The CDR3 spans 16 residues. Germline CDR1 SEHNR, CDR2 FQNEAQ (reference sequence). The CDR3 region is CASSGWEAATYNEQFF. The CDR3 DNA reads TGTGCCAGCAGCGGGTGGGAGGCAGCGACCTACAATGAGCAGTTCTTC.

The chain couples TRBV6-6 to TRBJ1-5; TRBD1 might be the D (6 bases). V lost 6 bases and J lost 2, with 14 bases in between. This CDR3 is built from 15 residues. Germline assignment: CDR1 MNHNY and CDR2 SVGAGI (reference sequence). CDR3 bases: TGTGCCAGCAGATCCTCAGGGGTGGGCAATCAGCCCCAGCATTTT. Its protein product is CASRSSGVGNQPQHF.

The chain has TRBV11-2 and TRBJ2-7, with D perhaps TRBD1 (6 bases). CDR3 length equals 14 residues. Germline V gene lookup returns CDR1 SGHAT and CDR2 FQNNGV. V lost 3 bases and J lost 2, with 11 bases in between. CDR3 DNA sequence: TGTGCCAGCAGCTTGGGGAGACAGGCCTACGAGCAGTACTTC. It codes for CASSLGRQAYEQYF.

The chain recombines TRBV3-1 (or the pseudogene TRBV3-2) with TRBJ2-3; 8 bases agree with TRBD2. Losses at the gene ends were 0 bases for V and 4 bases for J; bases not matched to a gene: 12. CDR3 size: 18 residues. CDR1 and CDR2 (germline): LGHDT, YNNKEL (reference sequence). CDR3 sequence (DNA): TGTGCCAGCAGCCAAGAACTGGACGGGGGGGGCTGGGCAGATACGCAGTATTTT. As protein: CASSQELDGGGWADTQYF.

This clone was counted between two and nine times. This chain joins TRBV28 and TRBJ1-6; D possibly corresponds to TRBD1 (6 bases). The ends were cut back, 3 bases at V and 7 bases at J, with 13 bases in the middle. The CDR3 sequence is 15 residues long. Per the germline V gene, CDR1 is MDHEN and CDR2 is SYDVKM. CDR3 DNA: TGTGCCAGCAGTTTGGGGGGGGCGGAAAATTCACCCCTCCACTTT. Amino acid sequence: CASSLGGAENSPLHF. The whole variable domain, filled in from reference TRBV28 and TRBJ1-6, reads DVKVTQSSRYLVKRTGEKVFLECVQDMDHENMFWYRQDPGLGLRLIYFSYDVKMKEKGDIPEGYSVSREKKERFSLILESASTNQTSMYLCASSLGGAENSPLHFGNGTRLTVT.

In this sample, this clone turned up once. In DNA form, the CDR3 reads TGCAGTGCTAGTGAAGGGACAGGGAGGGAGACCCAGTACTTC. It encodes CSASEGTGRETQYF. This sequence joins TRBV20-1 and TRBJ2-5, with 9 bases matching TRBD1. The CDR3 runs 14 residues. In germline, CDR1 is DFQATT, CDR2 SNEGSKA (reference sequence). With 3 bases clipped from V and 5 bases from J, the junction kept 7 bases outside the gene matches.

The V and J genes are TRBV27 and TRBJ2-1, with TRBD1 matching over 7 bases. V shed 5 bases and J 1 base; nucleotides not matched to a gene: 17. The CDR3 spans 19 residues. CDR1 and CDR2 from the germline V gene are MNHEY and SMNVEV (reference sequence). The CDR3 reads CASSTRQGGFSGSYNEQFF. CDR3 coding DNA: TGTGCCAGCAGTACAAGACAGGGTGGATTTAGTGGGTCCTACAATGAGCAGTTCTTC.

The CDR3 loop reads CASSLSGTRDQPQHF. CDR3 DNA sequence: TGTGCCAGCAGCTTATCAGGGACTAGGGACCAGCCCCAGCATTTT. The rearrangement links TRBV7-9 to TRBJ1-5, with D possibly being TRBD1 (5 bases). The CDR3 sequence is 15 residues long. Looked up from germline, CDR1 is SEHNR and CDR2 is FQNEAQ (reference sequence). The ends were cut back, 2 bases at V and 7 bases at J, with 15 bases in the middle.